This TCR beta chain was profiled in a study of OX40 agonist ivuxolimab in advanced cancers. At the level of the study: Participants could have had prior anti-PD-1, anti-PD-L1 or anti-CTLA-4 therapy, and approximately 40% had some.

As concerns this clone: Antigen: not known.

The study, taken as a whole, reports: Some of the lowest clonal expansion was seen in partial responders at 0.1-3.0 mg/kg. Within 6 weeks, CD4+ and CD8+ blood T cells expanded clonally at 0.1 to 3.0 mg/kg.

This table comes from immunoSEQ multiplex PCR, and its TCRdb copy is limited to in-frame clones, with some not included. The sample holds 65,000 to 100,000 clones, around 94% seen once. Germline V gene data show CDR1 as KGHSH and CDR2 as LQKENI. CDR3 length: 11 amino acids. Trimming shortened V by 4 bases and J by 6 bases, and 7 bases separated the two germline ends. The TCR comes from an adult with an advanced solid tumor such as melanoma, head and neck, liver or kidney cancer. The sequenced sample was CD4+ or CD8+ T cells sorted from blood, obtained in a trial of the OX40 agonist ivuxolimab. The chain couples TRBV18 to TRBJ2-7; D ambiguous. The CDR3: CASSQNSEQYF. CDR3 DNA sequence: TGTGCCAGCTCACAAAACTCCGAGCAGTACTTC.